The clone carrying this T cell receptor (beta chain) was recorded at least ten times. Its antigen remains unidentified. The library was prepared for alpha chains; this beta chain is a stray read, so its frequency means little. Time point reported: sample taken at primary tumor resection. Frozen PBMC, nontumor lung or tumor provided whole RNA, which was sequenced unsorted. This sample is part of a study of spatial heterogeneity in lung cancer. Looking at the study overall: The average count in raw reads for each unique TCR and UMI combination exceeded eight appearances. Study-wide results and caveats: Mutation counts in tumors were tracked by counts of expanded intratumoral alpha and beta TCRs.

One entry per CDR3 protein, called by TCRdb with MiXCR from the 5' RACE reads. The repertoire holds about 19,000 distinct CDR3 sequences, with more than 9% as singletons. V trimming: 3 bases; J trimming: 8 bases; junction bases outside the gene matches: 13. CDR1 is SGHTA and CDR2 is FQGTGA in the germline V gene. The CDR3 runs 17 residues. The source material was lung tumor tissue, sampled at surgery. This chain joins TRBV7-3 and TRBJ2-1; TRBD2 agrees at 10 bases. The receptor's source is a female donor with early-stage non-small cell lung cancer. The CDR3 reads CASSFLAGVAPSDEQFF. CDR3 DNA: TGTGCCAGCAGCTTCCTAGCGGGGGTTGCTCCTTCGGATGAGCAGTTCTTC.